These 17 T cell receptor beta chains came from one sample sequenced in a study of human T cells and chemical hapten exposure. Time point here: patch test 1, 2 weeks after DPC sensitization. Sample treatment: therapeutic diphenylcyclopropenone sensitization with weekly scalp DPC. TCRdb re-analysed the RACE reads in MiXCR, keeping a single row per CDR3 protein. Among tens of thousands of distinct CDR3 sequences listed, roughly 7.1% were seen once. Source: whole blood, taken in connection with sensitization to the hapten diphenylcyclopropenone (DPC). These receptors originate from a woman younger than 45 with alopecia areata. Some clones in this sample may be carry-over from other donors' samples.

The chain combines TRBV7-9 with TRBJ2-7, with TRBD1 identical over 9 bases. CDR1 and CDR2 (germline): SEHNR, FQNEAQ (reference sequence). CDR3 length: 15 amino acids. Trimming at V came to 3 bases and at J to 6 bases, leaving 9 bases not matched to a gene. CDR3 residues: CASSFTQTGGSEQYF. CDR3 sequence (DNA): TGTGCCAGCAGCTTCACCCAGACAGGGGGTAGCGAGCAGTACTTC.

This clonotype appeared many times. J is TRBJ1-1 and V is TRBV21-1; TRBD1, the D gene given by the table, was not confirmed from the DNA. TRBV21-1 is classified as a pseudogene. The CDR3 runs to 15 residues. CDR3 residues: CASSPGAKGGTEAFF. CDR3 bases: TGTGCCAGCAGCCCAGGAGCTAAAGGGGGCACTGAAGCTTTCTTT.

V is TRBV6-5 and J is TRBJ1-4; no reliable D call. CDR3 length: 16 residues. With 0 bases removed from V and 8 bases from J, the gap between germline ends came to 16 bases. Per germline, CDR1 MNHEY and CDR2 SVGAGI. The CDR3 here is CASSYSPTRSEEKLFF. Written as DNA, the CDR3 is TGTGCCAGCAGTTACTCGCCGACCAGGAGCGAAGAAAAACTGTTTTTT.

The J gene is TRBJ2-3, the V gene TRBV3-1; maybe TRBD2 (5 bases). V lost 0 bases, J lost 3 bases, and 7 bases lay in between. Germline V gene data show CDR1 as LGHDT and CDR2 as YNNKEL (reference sequence). The CDR3 runs to 14 residues. The CDR3 reads CASSQDGGTDTQYF. In nucleotides, the CDR3 is TGTGCCAGCAGCCAAGACGGAGGTACAGATACGCAGTATTTT.

This clonotype came up many times. The chain is built from TRBV20-1 and TRBJ2-5, with 12 bases fitting TRBD2. CDR3 length: 21 amino acids. Germline lookup yields CDR1 DFQATT and CDR2 SNEGSKA (reference sequence). V shed 0 bases and J 3 bases; nucleotides not matched to a gene: 20. CDR3 sequence: CSARDLELGGLAGGPKETQYF. The CDR3 DNA reads as TGCAGTGCTAGAGATTTAGAGCTAGGGGGTCTAGCGGGGGGGCCCAAAGAGACCCAGTACTTC.

This clonotype was detected only a few times. The chain combines TRBV5-1 with TRBJ1-1, with D tentatively TRBD1 (6 bases). Trimming stripped 3 bases from V and 4 bases from J, with 13 bases between. The CDR3 is 14 amino acids. Germline V gives CDR1 SGHRS, CDR2 YFSETQ. In DNA, the CDR3 is TGCGCCAGCAGCTGGGGGGGGGCCAGCACTGAAGCTTTCTTT. It is translated as CASSWGGASTEAFF.

At least ten counts were recorded for this clonotype. The J gene is TRBJ2-7, the V gene TRBV30, with no clear D. CDR3 length: 11 residues. V was pared by 5 bases and J by 7 bases, with 12 bases between. From germline, CDR1 is GTSNPN and CDR2 SVGIG (reference sequence). For the CDR3, the DNA is TGTGCCTGGTCGTGGGGTGGGGAGCAGTACTTC. Translated: CAWSWGGEQYF.

Turning to this clonotype: Being one base from a much bigger clone, this may be a read error. The rearrangement joins TRBV12-3 or TRBV12-4 to TRBJ1-2; D uncertain. The CDR3 extends over 16 amino acids. The V end was cut by 4 bases, the J end by 3 bases, with 18 bases between. The CDR3 nucleotides read TGTGCCAGCAGTTCTTGGGGATGGAAAGTAGACTATGGCTACACCTTC. Amino acid sequence: CASSSWGWKVDYGYTF.

In its sample, this clonotype was seen a few times. The chain is built from TRBV12-3 or TRBV12-4 and TRBJ2-7; TRBD1 matches 8 bases. With V trimmed by 3 bases and J by 6 bases, 7 bases remained unmatched. The CDR3 has 14 residues. CDR3 coding DNA: TGTGCCAGCAGTTTTCTCCAGGGGGCGGGCGAGCAGTACTTC. It yields the protein CASSFLQGAGEQYF.

This clonotype was detected ten times or more. The chain uses TRBV10-2 and TRBJ2-3; 8 nucleotides agree with TRBD2. Germline CDR1 reads WSHSY; CDR2 reads SAAADI. V shed 2 bases and J 10 bases; nucleotides not matched to a gene: 5. The CDR3 consists of 13 residues. The CDR3 sequence is CASSETAGVAQYF. The DNA for the CDR3 is TGCGCCAGCAGTGAGACAGCGGGGGTGGCGCAGTATTTT.

Many counts were recorded for this clonotype. As the CDR3 is not closed by the conserved phenylalanine or tryptophan, this likely results from a read error. This chain links TRBV6-1 with TRBJ2-7; D remains unclear. This CDR3 is built from 11 residues. V gave up 5 bases and J gave up 2 bases, with 4 bases separating them. The germline V gene has CDR1 MNHNS and CDR2 SASEGT. The CDR3 sequence: CASSSAYEQYL. CDR3 bases: TGTGCCAGCAGTTCCGCCTACGAGCAGTACCTC.

The table lists this clonotype with many counts. V and J are TRBV5-1 and TRBJ1-1; D may be TRBD1 (6 bases). In germline, CDR1 is SGHRS, CDR2 YFSETQ. This CDR3 is 14 amino acids long. With 0 bases removed from V and 1 base from J, the gap between germline ends came to 7 bases. CDR3 protein: CASSLGTENTEAFF. DNA for the CDR3: TGCGCCAGCAGCTTGGGGACAGAGAACACTGAAGCTTTCTTT.

This clonotype was recorded at least ten times. The chain recombines TRBV20-1 with TRBJ2-3, with D possibly being TRBD1 (6 bases). Looked up from germline, CDR1 is DFQATT and CDR2 is SNEGSKA (reference sequence). This CDR3 spans 13 amino acids. V lost 0 bases to trimming and J lost 8 bases, with 12 bases between them. CDR3 protein: CSARDPTGRTQYF. The CDR3 bases are TGCAGTGCTAGAGATCCAACAGGGCGTACGCAGTATTTT.

This clonotype was seen ten or more times. The chain employs TRBV10-3 and TRBJ2-7, with TRBD1 matching over 7 bases. Losses at the gene ends were 5 bases for V and 2 bases for J; bases not matched to a gene: 6. Germline CDR1 ENHRY, CDR2 SYGVKD. The CDR3 runs to 14 residues. The CDR3 DNA is TGTGCCATCAGTCCACGGACAGGCACCTACGAGCAGTACTTC. Its protein product is CAISPRTGTYEQYF.

This clonotype was observed at least ten times. The chain combines TRBV11-2 with TRBJ2-3; D ambiguous. The V and J ends lost 5 bases and 0 bases respectively, with 3 bases between them. Germline CDR1 is SGHAT and CDR2 is FQNNGV. The CDR3 loop spans 12 amino acids. CDR3 sequence: CASSTSTDTQYF. CDR3 in DNA: TGTGCCAGCAGCACGAGCACAGATACGCAGTATTTT.

There are a few counts of this clonotype. V gene TRBV11-2 combines with J gene TRBJ1-1; maybe TRBD1 (6 bases). The CDR3 has 13 amino acids. Trimming pared 5 bases from V and 6 bases from J, leaving 13 bases between. The V gene's germline CDR1 is SGHAT and CDR2 FQNNGV. CDR3 in amino acids: CASSLFTGSEAFF. CDR3 bases: TGTGCCAGCAGCCTATTCACAGGGTCTGAAGCTTTCTTT. Full variable domain (outside the CDR3, taken from reference TRBV11-2 and TRBJ1-1): EAGVAQSPRYKIIEKRQSVAFWCNPISGHATLYWYQQILGQGPKLLIQFQNNGVVDDSQLPKDRFSAERLKGVDSTLKIQPAKLEDSAVYLCASSLFTGSEAFFGQGTRLTVV.

This clonotype was found many times. The chain combines TRBV30 with TRBJ1-1; 9 positions agree with TRBD1. Germline CDR1 GTSNPN, CDR2 SVGIG (reference sequence). The V gene end was trimmed by 3 bases and the J gene end by 4 bases; junction bases not matched to a gene: 3. The length of the CDR3 is 13 residues. CDR3 loop: CAWRSGQGTEAFF. The CDR3 DNA sequence: TGTGCCTGGAGGTCGGGACAGGGCACTGAAGCTTTCTTT. Together with reference TRBV30 and TRBJ1-1, the CDR3 gives the full variable domain: SQTIHQWPATLVQPVGSPLSLECTVEGTSNPNLYWYRQAAGRGLQLLFYSVGIGQISSEVPQNLSASRPQDRQFILSSKKLLLSDSGFYLCAWRSGQGTEAFFGQGTRLTVV.